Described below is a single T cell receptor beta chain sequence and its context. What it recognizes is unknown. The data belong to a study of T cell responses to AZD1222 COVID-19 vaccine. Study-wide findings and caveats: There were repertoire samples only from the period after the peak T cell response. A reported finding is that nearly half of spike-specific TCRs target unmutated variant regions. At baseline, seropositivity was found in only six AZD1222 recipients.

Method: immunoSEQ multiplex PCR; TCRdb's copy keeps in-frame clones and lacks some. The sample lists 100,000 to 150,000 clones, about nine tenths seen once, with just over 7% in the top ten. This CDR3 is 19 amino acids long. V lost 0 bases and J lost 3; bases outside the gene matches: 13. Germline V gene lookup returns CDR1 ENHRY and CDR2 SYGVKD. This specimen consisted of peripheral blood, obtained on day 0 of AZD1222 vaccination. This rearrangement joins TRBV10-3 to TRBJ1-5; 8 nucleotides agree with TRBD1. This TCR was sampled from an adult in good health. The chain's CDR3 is CAISESRVTGGGNNQPQHF. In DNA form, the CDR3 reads TGTGCCATCAGTGAGTCCCGCGTTACAGGGGGAGGCAACAATCAGCCCCAGCATTTT.